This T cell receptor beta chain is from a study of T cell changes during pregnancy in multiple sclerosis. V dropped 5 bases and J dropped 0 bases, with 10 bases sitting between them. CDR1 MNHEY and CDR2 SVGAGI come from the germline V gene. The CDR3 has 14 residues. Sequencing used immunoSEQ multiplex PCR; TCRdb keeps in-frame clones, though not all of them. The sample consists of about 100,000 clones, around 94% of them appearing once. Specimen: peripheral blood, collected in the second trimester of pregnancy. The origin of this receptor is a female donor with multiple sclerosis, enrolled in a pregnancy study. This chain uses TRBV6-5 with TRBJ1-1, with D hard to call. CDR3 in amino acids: CASSLDGLNTEAFF. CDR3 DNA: TGTGCCAGCAGTCTAGACGGCCTGAACACTGAAGCTTTCTTT.